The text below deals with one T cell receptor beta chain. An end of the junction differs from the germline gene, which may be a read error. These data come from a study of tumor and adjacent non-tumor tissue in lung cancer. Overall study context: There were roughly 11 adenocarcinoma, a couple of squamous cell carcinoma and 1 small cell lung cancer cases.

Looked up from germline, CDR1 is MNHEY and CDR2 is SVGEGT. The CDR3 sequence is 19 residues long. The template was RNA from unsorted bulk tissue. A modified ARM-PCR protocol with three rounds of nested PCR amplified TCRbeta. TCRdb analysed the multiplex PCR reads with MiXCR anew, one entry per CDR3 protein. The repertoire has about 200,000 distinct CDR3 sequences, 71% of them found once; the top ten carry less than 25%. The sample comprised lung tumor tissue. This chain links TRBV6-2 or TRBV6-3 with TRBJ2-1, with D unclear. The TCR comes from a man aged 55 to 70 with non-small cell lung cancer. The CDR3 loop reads CASSYSRMYLNSQYNEHFF. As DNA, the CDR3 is TGTGCCAGCAGTTACTCGAGAATGTATCTGAACTCGCAATACAATGAGCACTTCTTC.